These 31 T cell receptor beta chains originate from one sample sequenced in a study of early T cells in non-severe SARS-CoV-2 infection. TCRdb itself ran the 5' RACE reads through MiXCR, one entry per CDR3 protein. The table has roughly 31,000 distinct CDR3 sequences, 8.5% to 10% seen once; the top ten hold approximately 15%. The sequenced sample consisted of whole blood. These receptors all come from an adult who was a healthcare worker with PCR-confirmed SARS-CoV-2 infection or an uninfected control (not recorded which).

This clonotype was seen a handful of times. The chain links TRBV6-2 or TRBV6-3 to TRBJ2-5; D may be TRBD2 (5 bases). Germline CDR1 MNHEY, CDR2 SVGEGT. This CDR3 region has 13 residues. V lost 10 bases, J lost 0 bases, and 12 bases lay in between. This CDR3 reads CATQRDNQETQYF. The DNA of the CDR3 is TGTGCCACCCAACGGGATAACCAAGAGACCCAGTACTTC.

Ten or more counts support this clonotype. The genes are TRBV9 and TRBJ2-7, with D uncertain. The CDR3 totals 15 residues. Germline V lookup: CDR1 SGDLS, CDR2 YYNGEE. Trimming removed 0 bases from V and 2 bases from J, with 12 bases in between. CDR3 nucleotides: TGTGCCAGCAGCGTAGCTCATACAGAGACCTACGAGCAGTACTTC. It is translated as CASSVAHTETYEQYF.

V and J are TRBV27 and TRBJ1-2, with TRBD1 identical over 7 bases. Germline assignment: CDR1 MNHEY and CDR2 SMNVEV (reference sequence). V lost 6 bases and J lost 3; bases outside the gene matches: 10. This CDR3 has 15 amino acids. In DNA, the CDR3 is TGTGCCAGCAGCCTGACAGGGAGGCTACACTATGGCTACACCTTC. Its translation is CASSLTGRLHYGYTF.

This clonotype showed up many times. V gene TRBV29-1 combines with J gene TRBJ2-5; D is unresolved. Trimming removed 6 bases from V and 1 base from J, with 6 bases in between. CDR1 and CDR2 (germline): SQVTM, ANQGSEA. This CDR3 contains 11 residues. CDR3: CSVDTQETQYF. The CDR3 coding sequence is TGCAGCGTAGATACCCAAGAGACCCAGTACTTC.

This clonotype has a count of ten or more. The chain combines TRBV29-1 with TRBJ1-1, with D possibly matching TRBD1 (5 bases). This CDR3 region has 13 residues. The ends were cut back, 6 bases at V and 4 bases at J, with 15 bases in the middle. Germline-derived CDR1 and CDR2 are SQVTM and ANQGSEA. The CDR3 is CSVDPGAGTEAFF. In DNA, the CDR3 is TGCAGCGTAGACCCCGGGGCAGGCACTGAAGCTTTCTTT.

The V and J genes are TRBV15 and TRBJ2-2; D is unclear. CDR1 LNHNV and CDR2 YYDKDF come from the germline V gene (reference sequence). CDR3 size: 14 residues. V was shortened by 4 bases and J by 0 bases, with 6 bases between the two germline ends. The CDR3 region has the DNA TGTGCCACCAGCAATGGGGCGAACACCGGGGAGCTGTTTTTT. Residues: CATSNGANTGELFF.

The gene calls are TRBV6-2 or TRBV6-3 and TRBJ2-3; D unclear. The CDR3 is made up of 13 amino acids. Trimming cost V 2 bases and J 4 bases, with 7 bases left between them. Germline CDR1 MNHEY, CDR2 SVGEGT. CDR3 bases: TGTGCCAGCAGTTACACGTTGGCAGATACGCAGTATTTT. Its translation is CASSYTLADTQYF.

This clonotype has at least ten counts. The rearrangement links TRBV5-1 to TRBJ1-1, with a weak D call TRBD1 (5 bases). The V end lost 6 bases, the J end lost 1 base, and 13 bases lay between the germline ends. Germline V CDR1 and CDR2: SGHRS, YFSETQ. The CDR3 contains 14 residues. The CDR3 DNA reads as TGCGCCAGCAACATTGAGGGGAAGAACACTGAAGCTTTCTTT. Encoded protein: CASNIEGKNTEAFF.

In this sample, this clonotype turned up many times. The chain has TRBV6-2 or TRBV6-3 and TRBJ1-1, with D unclear. Germline CDR1 reads MNHEY; CDR2 reads SVGEGT. This CDR3 comprises 13 residues. Trimming shortened V by 0 bases and J by 1 base, and 3 bases separated the two germline ends. The CDR3 here is CASSYSENTEAFF. The CDR3 nucleotides are TGTGCCAGCAGTTACTCGGAGAACACTGAAGCTTTCTTT.

This chain uses TRBV29-1 with TRBJ2-5, with 7 bases fitting TRBD1. J lost 1 base, V lost 6 bases, and 5 bases had no gene match. CDR1 is SQVTM, CDR2 ANQGSEA, per germline. This CDR3 contains 13 residues. This chain's CDR3 is CSVIQGVQETQYF. As DNA, the CDR3 is TGCAGCGTGATTCAGGGGGTCCAAGAGACCCAGTACTTC.

This chain links TRBV2 with TRBJ1-1, with D possibly TRBD1 on 6 matching bases. Germline assignment: CDR1 SNHLY and CDR2 FYNNEI. This CDR3 has 11 amino acids. V dropped 10 bases and J dropped 6 bases, with 12 bases sitting between them. The CDR3 protein is CAIYRVPEAFF. The DNA of the CDR3 is TGTGCCATTTACAGGGTCCCTGAAGCTTTCTTT.

This clonotype was observed many times. The chain is built from TRBV6-2 or TRBV6-3 and TRBJ2-5; D unresolved. V was clipped by 3 bases and J by 2 bases, with 7 bases between them. The germline gives CDR1 MNHEY, CDR2 SVGEGT. This CDR3 region has 13 residues. In DNA form, the CDR3 reads TGTGCCAGCAGTTATAGGGTTCAAGAGACCCAGTACTTC. The encoded protein is CASSYRVQETQYF.

This clonotype occurred a few times. The J gene is TRBJ1-2, the V gene TRBV5-1; D is unclear. Germline CDR1 SGHRS, CDR2 YFSETQ. V lost 4 bases and J 6 bases, leaving 13 bases between the germline ends. This CDR3 spans 13 amino acids. The chain's CDR3 is CASSKSDGHGYTF. The CDR3 DNA reads TGCGCCAGCAGCAAATCGGACGGCCATGGCTACACCTTC.

This clonotype was counted a few times. The J gene is TRBJ1-1, the V gene TRBV11-1; D is perhaps TRBD1 (5 bases). Trimming removed 1 base from V and 5 bases from J, with 8 bases in between. CDR1 is SGHAT and CDR2 is FQDESV in the germline V gene (reference sequence). This CDR3 is built from 13 residues. The CDR3 sequence: CASSLGGRTEAFF. The CDR3, as DNA: TGTGCCAGCAGCTTAGGGGGGAGGACTGAAGCTTTCTTT.

This clonotype was observed at least ten times. This chain links TRBV7-6 with TRBJ2-7, with 12 bases fitting TRBD1. The CDR3 sequence is 16 residues long. Per germline, CDR1 SGHVS and CDR2 FNYEAQ. V lost 1 base and J lost 2; bases outside the gene matches: 3. CDR3 coding DNA: TGTGCCAGCAGCTTAGTGGGGACAGGGGGCACCTACGAGCAGTACTTC. Translation: CASSLVGTGGTYEQYF.

This clonotype came up many times. This rearrangement joins TRBV27 to TRBJ2-1; 11 bases line up with TRBD2. The trim removed 6 bases at V and 3 bases at J, leaving 7 bases unmatched. The CDR3 consists of 16 residues. CDR1 and CDR2 (germline): MNHEY, SMNVEV (reference sequence). The CDR3 region is CASSRQGLAGYNEQFF. The CDR3 region has the DNA TGTGCCAGCAGCCGGCAAGGACTAGCGGGCTACAATGAGCAGTTCTTC.

This clonotype was recorded at least ten times. The chain employs TRBV6-2 or TRBV6-3 and TRBJ2-7; tentatively, D is TRBD1 or TRBD2 (5 bases each). V was trimmed by 6 bases and J by 6 bases, leaving 15 bases between them. Germline V gives CDR1 MNHEY, CDR2 SVGEGT. The CDR3 consists of 13 residues. The CDR3 spells CASSGTDPLEQYF. CDR3 sequence (DNA): TGTGCCAGCAGCGGGACGGACCCTCTCGAGCAGTACTTC.

Many counts were recorded for this clonotype. The chain recombines TRBV29-1 with TRBJ2-5; D is perhaps TRBD2 (5 bases). The CDR3 sequence is 12 residues long. The V end lost 7 bases, the J end lost 2 bases, and 11 bases lay between the germline ends. Germline CDR1 and CDR2: SQVTM and ANQGSEA. CDR3 DNA sequence: TGCAGCGGCGGGCGCCAACAAGAGACCCAGTACTTC. This translates into CSGGRQQETQYF. The full variable domain, completed using reference TRBV29-1 and TRBJ2-5, is SAVISQKPSRDICQRGTSLTIQCQVDSQVTMMFWYRQQPGQSLTLIATANQGSEATYESGFVIDKFPISRPNLTFSTLTVSNMSPEDSSIYLCSGGRQQETQYFGPGTRLLVL.

The chain is built from TRBV7-2 and TRBJ2-5; either TRBD1 or TRBD2 may supply D (5 bases each). The CDR3 totals 15 residues. Germline lookup yields CDR1 SGHTA and CDR2 FQGNSA. The V and J ends lost 5 bases and 4 bases respectively, with 17 bases between them. In nucleotides, the CDR3 is TGTGCCAGCAGCCCAAGAGGGACGGTGGCAGAGACCCAGTACTTC. This sequence encodes CASSPRGTVAETQYF.

This clonotype appeared many times. The chain is built from TRBV6-5 and TRBJ1-1; 9 bases fit TRBD1. The germline gives CDR1 MNHEY, CDR2 SVGAGI. Trimming cost V 2 bases and J 5 bases; bases outside gene matches: 3. The CDR3 sequence is 14 residues long. The CDR3 sequence: CASSYDRGRTEAFF. The DNA of the CDR3 is TGTGCCAGCAGTTACGACAGGGGGAGGACTGAAGCTTTCTTT.

The chain joins TRBV18 to TRBJ2-2; 8 nucleotides align to TRBD1. The germline V gene encodes CDR1 KGHSH and CDR2 LQKENI. Trimming removed 4 bases from V and 4 bases from J; junction bases left unmatched: 8. The CDR3 has 16 residues. The CDR3 spells CASSLSGQGGTGELFF. CDR3 in DNA: TGTGCCAGCTCACTCTCCGGACAGGGCGGCACCGGGGAGCTGTTTTTT. Filled out from reference TRBV18 and TRBJ2-2, the complete variable domain reads NAGVMQNPRHLVRRRGQEARLRCSPMKGHSHVYWYRQLPEEGLKFMVYLQKENIIDESGMPKERFSAEFPKEGPSILRIQQVVRGDSAAYFCASSLSGQGGTGELFFGEGSRLTVL.

This clonotype was seen repeatedly, ten times or more. The rearrangement links TRBV12-3 or TRBV12-4 to TRBJ2-3; tentatively, D is TRBD2 (6 bases). This CDR3 spans 16 amino acids. V was clipped by 7 bases and J by 0 bases, with 17 bases between them. CDR3: CASNPLRGLSTDTQYF. The CDR3 DNA reads as TGTGCCAGCAACCCCCTGCGGGGCCTGAGCACAGATACGCAGTATTTT.

In this sample, this clonotype turned up many times. The chain recombines TRBV12-3 or TRBV12-4 with TRBJ1-5, with 7 bases fitting TRBD1. This CDR3 is built from 17 residues. After removal of 1 base from V and 1 base from J, the junction contained 7 bases not matched to a gene. In DNA, the CDR3 is TGTGCCAGCAGTTTAGGGACAGGAACCTTAAGCAATCAGCCCCAGCATTTT. This translates into CASSLGTGTLSNQPQHF.

This clonotype showed up just a few times. The rearrangement links TRBV3-1 to TRBJ1-2; 9 nucleotides agree with TRBD1. The germline V gene encodes CDR1 LGHDT and CDR2 YNNKEL (reference sequence). The ends lost 1 base at V and 8 bases at J; junction bases unmatched: 2. This CDR3 region has 13 residues. The CDR3 coding sequence is TGTGCCAGCAGCCAAGGGACAGGGGTAGGCTACACCTTC. This sequence encodes CASSQGTGVGYTF.

The rearrangement joins TRBV20-1 to TRBJ1-1, with 12 bases fitting TRBD1. The CDR3 runs 17 residues. With 5 bases clipped from V and 4 bases from J, the junction kept 14 bases outside the gene matches. Germline V gene lookup returns CDR1 DFQATT and CDR2 SNEGSKA (reference sequence). The CDR3 bases are TGCAGTGCTCTCCCCCCCTCCGGGACAGGGGGCGGCACTGAAGCTTTCTTT. Protein: CSALPPSGTGGGTEAFF.

Ten or more counts support this clonotype. The J gene is TRBJ1-4, the V gene TRBV6-6; D is unresolved. V was clipped by 6 bases and J by 8 bases, with 10 bases between them. Germline V gene sequence: CDR1 MNHNY, CDR2 SVGAGI (reference sequence). The CDR3 is 12 residues long. The CDR3 sequence is CASRRPDEKLFF. CDR3 nucleotides: TGTGCCAGCAGACGCCCAGACGAAAAACTGTTTTTT.

This clonotype was picked up many times. The chain employs TRBV5-1 and TRBJ1-2; D is possibly TRBD1 (6 bases). V lost 3 bases and J lost 3, with 18 bases in between. Germline CDR1 reads SGHRS; CDR2 reads YFSETQ. CDR3 length: 16 amino acids. This CDR3 reads CASSSGQRSPYYGYTF. The CDR3 DNA follows: TGCGCCAGCAGCTCCGGACAGAGAAGTCCTTACTATGGCTACACCTTC.

This clonotype was counted at least ten times. V usage is TRBV11-2 and J usage is TRBJ2-1; D ambiguous. The CDR3 spans 14 residues. CDR1 is SGHAT, CDR2 FQNNGV, per germline. Trimming took 1 base from V and 5 from J, leaving 9 bases between them. In DNA, the CDR3 is TGTGCCAGCAGCTTAGCGGTTCGGGACAATGAGCAGTTCTTC. Encoded protein: CASSLAVRDNEQFF.

This clonotype has a handful of counts. The V call is TRBV27, the J call TRBJ1-2; TRBD1 is a possible D gene (6 bases). This CDR3 is 15 amino acids long. With 6 bases removed from V and 4 bases from J, the gap between germline ends came to 18 bases. Germline-derived CDR1 and CDR2 are MNHEY and SMNVEV (reference sequence). CDR3 DNA: TGTGCCAGCAGAGGACAGCCGGGCGGGGGCTATGGCTACACCTTC. It encodes CASRGQPGGGYGYTF.

In this sample, this clonotype turned up a few times. For the CDR3, the DNA is TGTGCCAGTCGGCAGGGGGGGTCTTCCAATGAGCAGTTCTTC. Protein sequence: CASRQGGSSNEQFF. The rearrangement joins TRBV6-2 or TRBV6-3 to TRBJ2-1; perhaps D is TRBD1 or TRBD2 (7 bases each). From germline, CDR1 is MNHEY and CDR2 SVGEGT. V lost 9 bases, J lost 6 bases, and 18 bases lay in between. This CDR3 contains 14 residues.

This chain connects TRBV9 to TRBJ2-4, with no clear D. Trimming removed 3 bases from V and 0 bases from J, with 22 bases in between. Looked up from germline, CDR1 is SGDLS and CDR2 is YYNGEE. CDR3 length: 19 amino acids. Here the CDR3 reads CASSEDPEESPIAKNIQYF. CDR3 nucleotide sequence: TGTGCCAGCAGCGAGGACCCTGAGGAAAGCCCCATAGCCAAAAACATTCAGTACTTC.